The next 30 T cell receptor beta chains were all read from a single sample in a study of T cells expressing NK-cell markers. After re-calling the 5' RACE reads, TCRdb lists one entry per CDR3 protein, DNA absent. Its clone listing holds approximately 380,000 distinct CDR3 sequences. The material sequenced was blood T cells: a sorted CD56 or NKG2C T cell subset, CD4+ or CD8+ T cells, or bulk PBMC T cells (not recorded which). The receptors were sampled from a man aged 18 to 69 in good health.

This chain joins TRBV11-2 and TRBJ2-1; as DNA is missing, the TRBD1 call by TCRdb cannot be tested. The CDR3 is 16 amino acids. Germline V gene lookup returns CDR1 SGHAT and CDR2 FQNNGV. The CDR3 region is CASSAMGGSSYNEQFF.

The chain couples TRBV18 to TRBJ2-7; without DNA, the TCRdb call of TRBD1 cannot be checked. Germline CDR1 KGHSH, CDR2 LQKENI. The CDR3 is 15 residues long. The CDR3 here is CASSPPRDRGYEQYF.

This sequence joins TRBV7-2 and TRBJ2-2. The CDR3 is made up of 17 amino acids. The germline CDR1 and CDR2 sequences are SGHTA and FQGNSA. CDR3: CASSLAGITKNTGELFF. Based on the CDR3 plus reference TRBV7-2 and TRBJ2-2, the full variable domain is GAGVSQSPSNKVTEKGKDVELRCDPISGHTALYWYRQSLGQGLEFLIYFQGNSAPDKSGLPSDRFSAERTGGSVSTLTIQRTQQEDSAVYLCASSLAGITKNTGELFFGEGSRLTVL.

The rearrangement links TRBV5-4 to TRBJ2-1; TCRdb calls TRBD2, which cannot be checked without DNA. Germline CDR1 SGHNT, CDR2 YYREEE (reference sequence). CDR3 size: 17 residues. CDR3 in amino acids: CASSRQTSGAFYNEQFF.

This rearrangement joins TRBV4-1 to TRBJ2-7. Germline assignment: CDR1 MGHRA and CDR2 YSYEKL. The CDR3 length is 14 residues. This CDR3 is CASSQGRTTYEQYF.

V gene TRBV7-9 combines with J gene TRBJ2-5. The CDR3 loop spans 13 amino acids. The germline V gene encodes CDR1 SEHNR and CDR2 FQNEAQ (reference sequence). The CDR3 loop reads CASTQWPQETQYF.

CDR3 sequence reads: CASSPKSTGGYDNEQFF. V is TRBV4-1 and J is TRBJ2-1; TCRdb selects TRBD1, and the lack of DNA leaves this call unchecked. CDR3 length: 17 residues. Per germline, CDR1 MGHRA and CDR2 YSYEKL.

This chain uses TRBV20-1 with TRBJ2-7; TCRdb's assignment of TRBD2 cannot be checked, as there is no DNA. Per the germline V gene, CDR1 is DFQATT and CDR2 is SNEGSKA (reference sequence). The CDR3 has 15 residues. The CDR3 spells CSVVPHGGGANEQYF.

J is TRBJ2-2 and V is TRBV10-3; without DNA, the TCRdb call of TRBD1 cannot be checked. The germline V gene encodes CDR1 ENHRY and CDR2 SYGVKD. The CDR3 is made up of 16 amino acids. The CDR3 here is CAIRSGDRGDTGELFF.

The V gene is TRBV2, the J gene TRBJ2-5; TCRdb picks TRBD1, but there is no DNA to check that call. This CDR3 is 14 amino acids long. CDR1 SNHLY and CDR2 FYNNEI come from the germline V gene. The CDR3 loop reads CASKKQGSGGTQYF.

The chain combines TRBV12-3 or TRBV12-4 with TRBJ2-1; TCRdb's assignment of TRBD1 cannot be checked, as there is no DNA. This CDR3 is 13 amino acids long. The CDR3 sequence: CASTQDRTDEQFF.

The rearrangement links TRBV5-6 to TRBJ1-1; TCRdb picks TRBD1, but there is no DNA to check that call. Per germline, CDR1 SGHDT and CDR2 YYEEEE. CDR3 length equals 18 residues. This CDR3 is CASSLTFGGQGRRFEAFF.

V and J are TRBV27 and TRBJ2-1; checking the TCRdb D call of TRBD2 is not possible without DNA. This CDR3 is built from 14 residues. Germline V CDR1 and CDR2: MNHEY, SMNVEV (reference sequence). This chain's CDR3 is CASKEGIEGNEQFF.

This chain joins TRBV29-1 and TRBJ2-3; TCRdb proposes TRBD1, but this gene call is untestable without DNA. CDR1 SQVTM and CDR2 ANQGSEA come from the germline V gene. This CDR3 region has 16 residues. The CDR3 is CSVESGDRGRSDTQYF.

The chain links TRBV12-3 or TRBV12-4 to TRBJ1-2; TCRdb designates TRBD1, a call that cannot be tested without DNA. This CDR3 comprises 14 residues. The CDR3 loop reads CASSPPPGGQGYTF.

The chain is built from TRBV2 and TRBJ2-1; TCRdb proposes TRBD2, but this gene call is untestable without DNA. The CDR3 sequence is 16 residues long. Germline CDR1 and CDR2: SNHLY and FYNNEI. This chain's CDR3 is CASIRTSGGRYNEQFF.

The V call is TRBV5-1, the J call TRBJ2-5; TCRdb indicates TRBD2, and absent DNA this call remains unverified. The CDR3 runs to 14 residues. Germline lookup yields CDR1 SGHRS and CDR2 YFSETQ. The CDR3 protein is CASRGAAYQETQYF.

J is TRBJ2-1 and V is TRBV12-3 or TRBV12-4; the TCRdb D gene call, TRBD1, has no DNA to confirm it. There are 16 residues in the CDR3. The CDR3: CASSWGTGRSYNEQFF.

This sequence joins TRBV2 and TRBJ2-5. This CDR3 comprises 12 residues. Germline V CDR1 and CDR2: SNHLY, FYNNEI. The CDR3 region is CASRVLKETQYF. Full variable domain (missing parts from reference TRBV2 and TRBJ2-5): EPEVTQTPSHQVTQMGQEVILRCVPISNHLYFYWYRQILGQKVEFLVSFYNNEISEKSEIFDDQFSVERPDGSNFTLKIRSTKLEDSAMYFCASRVLKETQYFGPGTRLLVL.

This chain connects TRBV28 to TRBJ2-7; TCRdb selects TRBD1, and the lack of DNA leaves this call unchecked. The length of the CDR3 is 13 residues. In germline, CDR1 is MDHEN, CDR2 SYDVKM. The CDR3 reads CATQGLKDYEQYF.

The rearrangement joins TRBV20-1 to TRBJ2-7; TCRdb reports TRBD2, a call that lacks DNA to check it against. The germline gives CDR1 DFQATT, CDR2 SNEGSKA (reference sequence). The CDR3 extends over 14 amino acids. The CDR3: CSASAQGPAYEQYF.

The gene calls are TRBV7-2 and TRBJ2-1; the TCRdb D gene call, TRBD2, has no DNA to confirm it. This CDR3 region has 19 residues. Germline CDR1 and CDR2: SGHTA and FQGNSA. The CDR3 reads CASSLRGRGGTFSYNEQFF.

The genes are TRBV2 and TRBJ1-5; the TRBD1 assignment by TCRdb is unverifiable without DNA. From germline, CDR1 is SNHLY and CDR2 FYNNEI. The CDR3 contains 14 residues. The chain's CDR3 is CASSPGTDNQPQHF.

The chain couples TRBV12-3 or TRBV12-4 to TRBJ2-1; the D call from TCRdb, TRBD1, cannot be confirmed without DNA. The CDR3 length is 15 residues. CDR3: CASIMQGASRNEQFF.

The rearrangement uses TRBV20-1 and TRBJ1-1; TCRdb's D call of TRBD1 is untestable without DNA. CDR3 size: 14 residues. The germline gives CDR1 DFQATT, CDR2 SNEGSKA (reference sequence). The chain's CDR3 is CSARTRQGGTEAFF.

The rearrangement uses TRBV12-3 or TRBV12-4 and TRBJ2-4; TCRdb's D call of TRBD2 is untestable without DNA. The CDR3 is made up of 17 amino acids. CDR3 sequence: CASSLGLAGLAKNIQYF.

This chain uses TRBV5-6 with TRBJ2-1; there is no DNA to check the TCRdb D call of TRBD2. CDR3 size: 17 residues. CDR1 and CDR2 from the germline V gene are SGHDT and YYEEEE. CDR3 residues: CASSLGLAGGPRDEQFF.

The chain employs TRBV4-1 and TRBJ2-1; there is no DNA to check the TCRdb D call of TRBD1. The CDR3 has 15 amino acids. CDR1 and CDR2 (germline): MGHRA, YSYEKL. CDR3 sequence reads: CASSQGTRGNNEQFF.

The CDR3 loop reads CASSSQDSYGYTF. The chain joins TRBV6-5 to TRBJ1-2; TCRdb lists TRBD1, though no DNA is available to test this call. In germline, CDR1 is MNHEY, CDR2 SVGAGI. The CDR3 is made up of 13 amino acids.

V gene TRBV5-6 combines with J gene TRBJ1-3; with no DNA, the TCRdb D assignment of TRBD1 cannot be verified. Germline V gene lookup returns CDR1 SGHDT and CDR2 YYEEEE. CDR3 size: 16 residues. The CDR3 loop is CASSQWTGSGGNTIYF.